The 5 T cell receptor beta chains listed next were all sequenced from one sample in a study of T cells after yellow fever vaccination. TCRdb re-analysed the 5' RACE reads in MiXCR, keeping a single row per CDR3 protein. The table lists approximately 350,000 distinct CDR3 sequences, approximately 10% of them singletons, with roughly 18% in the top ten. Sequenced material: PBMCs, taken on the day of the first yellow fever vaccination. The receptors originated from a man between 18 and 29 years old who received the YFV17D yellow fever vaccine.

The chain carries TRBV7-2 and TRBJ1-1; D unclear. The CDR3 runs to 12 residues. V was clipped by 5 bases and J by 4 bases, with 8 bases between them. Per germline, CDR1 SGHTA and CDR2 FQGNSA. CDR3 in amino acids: CASSPGPTEAFF. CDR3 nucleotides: TGTGCCAGCAGCCCAGGACCCACTGAAGCTTTCTTT.

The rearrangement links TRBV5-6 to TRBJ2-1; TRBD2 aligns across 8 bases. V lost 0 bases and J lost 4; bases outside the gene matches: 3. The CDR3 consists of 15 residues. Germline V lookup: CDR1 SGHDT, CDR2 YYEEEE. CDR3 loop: CASSLGAGGYNEQFF. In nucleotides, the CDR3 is TGTGCCAGCAGCTTGGGGGCGGGGGGATACAATGAGCAGTTCTTC.

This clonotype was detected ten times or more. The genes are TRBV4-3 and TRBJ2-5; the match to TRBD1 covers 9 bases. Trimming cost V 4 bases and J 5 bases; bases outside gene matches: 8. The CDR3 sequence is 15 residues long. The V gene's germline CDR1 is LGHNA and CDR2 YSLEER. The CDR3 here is CASSPTPDRGETQYF. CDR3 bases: TGCGCCAGCAGCCCCACCCCAGACAGGGGGGAGACCCAGTACTTC.

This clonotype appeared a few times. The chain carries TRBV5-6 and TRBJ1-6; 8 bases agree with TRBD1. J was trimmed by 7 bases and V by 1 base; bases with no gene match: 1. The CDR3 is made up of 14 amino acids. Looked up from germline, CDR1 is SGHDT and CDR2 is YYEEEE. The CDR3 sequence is CASSLTGGNSPLHF. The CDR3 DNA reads TGTGCCAGCAGCTTGACAGGGGGGAATTCACCCCTCCACTTT.

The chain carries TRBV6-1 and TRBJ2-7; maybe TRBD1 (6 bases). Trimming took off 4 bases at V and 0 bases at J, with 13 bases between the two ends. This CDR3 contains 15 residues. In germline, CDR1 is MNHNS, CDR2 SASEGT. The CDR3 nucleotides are TGTGCCAGCAGTGCGGACAGTCTGAGCTCCTACGAGCAGTACGTC. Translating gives CASSADSLSSYEQYV.